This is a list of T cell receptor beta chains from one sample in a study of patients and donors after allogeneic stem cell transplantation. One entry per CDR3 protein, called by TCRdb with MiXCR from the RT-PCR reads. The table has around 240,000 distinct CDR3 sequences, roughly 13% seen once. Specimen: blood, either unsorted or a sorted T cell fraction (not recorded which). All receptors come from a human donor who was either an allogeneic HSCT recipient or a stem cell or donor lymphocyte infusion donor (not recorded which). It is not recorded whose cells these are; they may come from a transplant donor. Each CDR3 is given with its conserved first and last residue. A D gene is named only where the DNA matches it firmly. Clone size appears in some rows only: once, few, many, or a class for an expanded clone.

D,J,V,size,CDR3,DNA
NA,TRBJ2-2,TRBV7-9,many,CASTPTGPGGTGELFF,TGTGCCAGCACCCCCACGGGGCCTGGGGGAACCGGGGAGCTGTTTTTT
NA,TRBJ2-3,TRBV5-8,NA,CASSRRGTSTDTQYF,TGTGCCAGCAGCAGACGGGGGACTAGCACAGATACGCAGTATTTT
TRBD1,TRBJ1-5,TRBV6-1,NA,CASSEVGGVGNQPQHF,TGTGCCAGCAGTGAAGTAGGGGGCGTGGGCAATCAGCCCCAGCATTTT
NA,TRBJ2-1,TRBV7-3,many,CASSPKLWGNEQFF,TGTGCCAGCAGCCCAAAGCTCTGGGGCAATGAGCAGTTCTTC
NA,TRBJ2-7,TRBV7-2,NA,CASSLGWRGDRNYEQYF,TGTGCCAGCAGCTTAGGGTGGAGGGGGGATCGGAACTACGAGCAGTACTTC
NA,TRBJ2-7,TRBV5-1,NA,CASSLLAEGSYEQYF,TGCGCCAGCAGCTTGCTGGCGGAGGGGTCCTACGAGCAGTACTTC
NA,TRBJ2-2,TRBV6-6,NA,CASSFSYTGELFF,TGTGCCAGCAGCTTCAGCTACACCGGGGAGCTGTTTTTT
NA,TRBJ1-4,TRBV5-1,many,CASSLDGINEKLFF,TGCGCCAGCAGCTTGGACGGGATAAATGAAAAACTGTTTTTT
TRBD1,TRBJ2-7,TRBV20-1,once,CSAREDRDEQYF,TGCAGTGCTAGAGAGGACAGGGACGAGCAGTACTTC
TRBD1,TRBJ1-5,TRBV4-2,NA,CASSAGQGGNQPQHF,TGTGCCAGCAGCGCGGGACAGGGAGGCAATCAGCCCCAGCATTTT
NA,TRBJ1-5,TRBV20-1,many,CSAVQGPSNQPQHF,TGCAGTGCTGTTCAGGGGCCTAGCAATCAGCCCCAGCATTTT
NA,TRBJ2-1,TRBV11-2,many,CASSPRTSVMEGLSSYNEQFF,TGTGCCAGCAGCCCGCGGACAAGCGTGATGGAGGGGTTGAGCTCCTACAATGAGCAGTTCTTC
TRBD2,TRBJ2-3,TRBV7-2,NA,CASSTSGVDTDTQYF,TGTGCCAGCAGCACGAGCGGGGTGGACACAGATACGCAGTATTTT
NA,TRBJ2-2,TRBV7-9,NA,CASSFSGLLTGELFF,TGTGCCAGCAGCTTTTCGGGGCTACTCACCGGGGAGCTGTTTTTT
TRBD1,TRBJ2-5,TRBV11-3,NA,CASSLGDPWTGQETQYF,TGTGCCAGCAGCTTAGGGGATCCTTGGACAGGCCAAGAGACCCAGTACTTC
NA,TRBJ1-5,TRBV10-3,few,CAISGANQPQHF,TGTGCCATCAGCGGAGCTAATCAGCCCCAGCATTTT
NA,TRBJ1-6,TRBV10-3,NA,CAIRDMEGNSPLHF,TGTGCCATCAGGGATATGGAGGGTAATTCACCCCTCCACTTT
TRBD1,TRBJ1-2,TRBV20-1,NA,CSASAGTGDGYTF,TGCAGTGCTAGTGCCGGGACAGGGGACGGCTACACCTTC
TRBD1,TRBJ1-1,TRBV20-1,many,CSARREGARDTEAFF,TGCAGTGCCCGTAGGGAGGGGGCGCGAGACACTGAAGCTTTCTTT
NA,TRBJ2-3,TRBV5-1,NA,CASGLLSTDTQYF,TGCGCCAGCGGCCTACTCAGCACAGATACGCAGTATTTT
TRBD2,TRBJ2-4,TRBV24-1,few,CATSPAGLGNIQYF,TGTGCCACCAGTCCAGCGGGACTGGGAAACATTCAGTACTTC
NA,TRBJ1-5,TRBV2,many,CASKHGGEGQPQHF,TGTGCCAGCAAACACGGAGGGGAAGGACAGCCCCAGCATTTT
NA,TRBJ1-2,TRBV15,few,CATSRDWGAGNYGYTF,TGTGCCACCAGCAGAGATTGGGGGGCAGGGAACTATGGCTACACCTTC
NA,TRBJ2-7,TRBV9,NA,CASSVNPQGHEQYF,TGTGCCAGCAGCGTAAACCCCCAGGGCCACGAGCAGTACTTC
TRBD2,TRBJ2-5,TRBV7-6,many,CASSLVTASGQETQYF,TGTGCCAGCAGCTTAGTTACGGCTAGCGGCCAAGAGACCCAGTACTTC
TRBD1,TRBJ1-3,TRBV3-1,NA,CASSLGQGNTIYF,TGTGCCAGCAGCTTGGGACAGGGAAACACCATATATTTT
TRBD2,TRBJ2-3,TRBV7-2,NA,CASSPGLAGYTDTQYF,TGTGCCAGCAGCCCCGGACTAGCGGGGTACACAGATACGCAGTATTTT
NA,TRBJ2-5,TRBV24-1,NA,CATSEQGRQETQYF,TGTGCCACCAGTGAACAGGGAAGGCAAGAGACCCAGTACTTC
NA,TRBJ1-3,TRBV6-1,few,CASSWEGGFSGNTIYF,TGTGCCAGCAGCTGGGAAGGAGGGTTCTCTGGAAACACCATATATTTT
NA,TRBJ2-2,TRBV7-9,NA,CASSPTSYSGELFF,TGTGCCAGCAGTCCGACTAGTTACTCCGGGGAGCTGTTTTTT
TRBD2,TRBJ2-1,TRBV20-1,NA,CSARASGRGDEQFF,TGCAGTGCTAGAGCAAGCGGGAGGGGCGATGAGCAGTTCTTC
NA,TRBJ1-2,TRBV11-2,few,CASSLDGRVYGYTF,TGTGCCAGCAGCTTAGATGGCAGGGTCTATGGCTACACCTTC
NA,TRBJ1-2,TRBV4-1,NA,CASSQDLGFPRPSMGYTF,TGCGCCAGCAGCCAAGATTTAGGCTTTCCCCGGCCCTCAATGGGCTACACCTTC
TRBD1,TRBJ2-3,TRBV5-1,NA,CASSGDRGTDTQYF,TGCGCCAGCAGTGGAGACAGGGGCACAGATACGCAGTATTTT
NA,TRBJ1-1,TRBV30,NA,CAWRAGINTEAFF,TGTGCCTGGAGGGCGGGGATAAACACTGAAGCTTTCTTT
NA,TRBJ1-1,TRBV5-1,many,CASRLGSTDTEAFF,TGCGCCAGCAGGTTGGGGTCGACAGACACTGAAGCTTTCTTT
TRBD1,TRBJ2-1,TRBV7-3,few,CASSFEGTGTYNEQFF,TGTGCCAGCAGCTTCGAGGGGACAGGAACCTACAATGAGCAGTTCTTC
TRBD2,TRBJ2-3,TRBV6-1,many,CASTLAGGSTDTQYF,TGTGCCAGCACTCTAGCGGGGGGGTCCACAGATACGCAGTATTTT
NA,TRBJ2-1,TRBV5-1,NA,CASSLPSNEQFF,TGCGCCAGCAGCTTGCCCAGTAATGAGCAGTTCTTC
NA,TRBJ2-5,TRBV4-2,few,CASSQAELGVGETQYF,TGTGCCAGCAGCCAAGCGGAATTGGGAGTCGGAGAGACCCAGTACTTC
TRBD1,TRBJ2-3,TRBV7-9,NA,CASSPDRATQYF,TGTGCCAGCAGCCCGGACAGGGCGACGCAGTATTTT
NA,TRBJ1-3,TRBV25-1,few,CASTENSSGNTIYF,TGTGCCAGCACCGAGAATAGCTCTGGAAACACCATATATTTT
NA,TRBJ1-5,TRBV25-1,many,CASSESRFGGDQPQHF,TGTGCCAGCAGTGAATCCCGTTTTGGAGGAGATCAGCCCCAGCATTTT
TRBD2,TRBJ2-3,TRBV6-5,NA,CASSYSSGTPTDTQYF,TGTGCCAGCAGTTACTCTAGCGGGACTCCCACAGATACGCAGTATTTT
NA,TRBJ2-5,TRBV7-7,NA,CASSGGQQETQYF,TGTGCTAGCAGCGGAGGACAGCAAGAGACCCAGTACTTC
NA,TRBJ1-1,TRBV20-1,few,CSAPDSLRGGEAFF,TGCAGTGCTCCGGACAGTTTGAGGGGGGGTGAAGCTTTCTTT
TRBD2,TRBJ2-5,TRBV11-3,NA,CASSARTSGKETQYF,TGTGCCAGCAGCGCCCGGACTAGCGGGAAGGAGACCCAGTACTTC
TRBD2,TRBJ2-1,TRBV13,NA,CASSLLAGRARSYNEQFF,TGTGCCAGCAGCTTATTAGCGGGGAGGGCCCGCTCCTACAATGAGCAGTTCTTC
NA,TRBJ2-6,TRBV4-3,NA,CASSQFTSSGANVLTF,TGCGCCAGCAGCCAATTCACTAGCTCTGGGGCCAACGTCCTGACTTTC
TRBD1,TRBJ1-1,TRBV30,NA,CAWSGSPGQGVMAFF,TGTGCCTGGAGTGGTTCCCCGGGACAGGGAGTGATGGCTTTCTTT
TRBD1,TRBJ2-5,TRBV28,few,CASSLSDRGPRGRAQYF,TGTGCCAGCAGTTTATCGGACAGGGGCCCTAGGGGAAGGGCCCAGTACTTC